This T cell receptor (beta chain) was documented in a study of T cell responses to AZD1222 COVID-19 vaccine. General study findings and limits: Spike-wide vaccine-associated CD4 TCRs dominated at 160-218 and 743-854. There were mostly white British donors and more females than males, and clonal diversity was possibly underestimated. Just five to seven people given AZD1222 tested seropositive at baseline.

A few counts support this clone. Its target is not known. The method was immunoSEQ multiplex PCR; TCRdb's version includes in-frame clones alone and lacks a portion of them. In the table there are about 110,000 clones, around 90% of which are singletons. Trimming shortened V by 8 bases and J by 11 bases, and 19 bases separated the two germline ends. This CDR3 region has 13 residues. Germline lookup yields CDR1 KGHSH and CDR2 LQKENI. The clonotype comes from an adult who received the AZD1222 COVID-19 vaccine. Sequenced material: peripheral blood, taken 28 days after the second AZD1222 dose. This chain links TRBV18 with TRBJ1-5; D is unclear. The CDR3: CASAQDGVRAQHF. The CDR3 DNA follows: TGTGCCAGCGCCCAAGACGGAGTAAGGGCCCAGCATTTT.